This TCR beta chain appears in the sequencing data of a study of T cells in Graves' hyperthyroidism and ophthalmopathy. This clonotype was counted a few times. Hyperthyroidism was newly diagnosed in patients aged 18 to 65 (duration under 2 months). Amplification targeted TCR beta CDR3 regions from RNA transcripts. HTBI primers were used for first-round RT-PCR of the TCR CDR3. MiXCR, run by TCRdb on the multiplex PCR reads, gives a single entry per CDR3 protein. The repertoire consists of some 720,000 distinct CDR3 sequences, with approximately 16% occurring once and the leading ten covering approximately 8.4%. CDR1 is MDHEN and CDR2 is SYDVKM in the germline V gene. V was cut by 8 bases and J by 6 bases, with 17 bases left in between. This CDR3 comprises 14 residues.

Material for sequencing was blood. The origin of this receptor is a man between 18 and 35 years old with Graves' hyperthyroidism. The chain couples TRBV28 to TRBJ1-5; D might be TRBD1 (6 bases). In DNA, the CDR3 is TGTGCCAGCCGCTTCACAGGGCGCTCTCAGCCCCAGCATTTT. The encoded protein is CASRFTGRSQPQHF.